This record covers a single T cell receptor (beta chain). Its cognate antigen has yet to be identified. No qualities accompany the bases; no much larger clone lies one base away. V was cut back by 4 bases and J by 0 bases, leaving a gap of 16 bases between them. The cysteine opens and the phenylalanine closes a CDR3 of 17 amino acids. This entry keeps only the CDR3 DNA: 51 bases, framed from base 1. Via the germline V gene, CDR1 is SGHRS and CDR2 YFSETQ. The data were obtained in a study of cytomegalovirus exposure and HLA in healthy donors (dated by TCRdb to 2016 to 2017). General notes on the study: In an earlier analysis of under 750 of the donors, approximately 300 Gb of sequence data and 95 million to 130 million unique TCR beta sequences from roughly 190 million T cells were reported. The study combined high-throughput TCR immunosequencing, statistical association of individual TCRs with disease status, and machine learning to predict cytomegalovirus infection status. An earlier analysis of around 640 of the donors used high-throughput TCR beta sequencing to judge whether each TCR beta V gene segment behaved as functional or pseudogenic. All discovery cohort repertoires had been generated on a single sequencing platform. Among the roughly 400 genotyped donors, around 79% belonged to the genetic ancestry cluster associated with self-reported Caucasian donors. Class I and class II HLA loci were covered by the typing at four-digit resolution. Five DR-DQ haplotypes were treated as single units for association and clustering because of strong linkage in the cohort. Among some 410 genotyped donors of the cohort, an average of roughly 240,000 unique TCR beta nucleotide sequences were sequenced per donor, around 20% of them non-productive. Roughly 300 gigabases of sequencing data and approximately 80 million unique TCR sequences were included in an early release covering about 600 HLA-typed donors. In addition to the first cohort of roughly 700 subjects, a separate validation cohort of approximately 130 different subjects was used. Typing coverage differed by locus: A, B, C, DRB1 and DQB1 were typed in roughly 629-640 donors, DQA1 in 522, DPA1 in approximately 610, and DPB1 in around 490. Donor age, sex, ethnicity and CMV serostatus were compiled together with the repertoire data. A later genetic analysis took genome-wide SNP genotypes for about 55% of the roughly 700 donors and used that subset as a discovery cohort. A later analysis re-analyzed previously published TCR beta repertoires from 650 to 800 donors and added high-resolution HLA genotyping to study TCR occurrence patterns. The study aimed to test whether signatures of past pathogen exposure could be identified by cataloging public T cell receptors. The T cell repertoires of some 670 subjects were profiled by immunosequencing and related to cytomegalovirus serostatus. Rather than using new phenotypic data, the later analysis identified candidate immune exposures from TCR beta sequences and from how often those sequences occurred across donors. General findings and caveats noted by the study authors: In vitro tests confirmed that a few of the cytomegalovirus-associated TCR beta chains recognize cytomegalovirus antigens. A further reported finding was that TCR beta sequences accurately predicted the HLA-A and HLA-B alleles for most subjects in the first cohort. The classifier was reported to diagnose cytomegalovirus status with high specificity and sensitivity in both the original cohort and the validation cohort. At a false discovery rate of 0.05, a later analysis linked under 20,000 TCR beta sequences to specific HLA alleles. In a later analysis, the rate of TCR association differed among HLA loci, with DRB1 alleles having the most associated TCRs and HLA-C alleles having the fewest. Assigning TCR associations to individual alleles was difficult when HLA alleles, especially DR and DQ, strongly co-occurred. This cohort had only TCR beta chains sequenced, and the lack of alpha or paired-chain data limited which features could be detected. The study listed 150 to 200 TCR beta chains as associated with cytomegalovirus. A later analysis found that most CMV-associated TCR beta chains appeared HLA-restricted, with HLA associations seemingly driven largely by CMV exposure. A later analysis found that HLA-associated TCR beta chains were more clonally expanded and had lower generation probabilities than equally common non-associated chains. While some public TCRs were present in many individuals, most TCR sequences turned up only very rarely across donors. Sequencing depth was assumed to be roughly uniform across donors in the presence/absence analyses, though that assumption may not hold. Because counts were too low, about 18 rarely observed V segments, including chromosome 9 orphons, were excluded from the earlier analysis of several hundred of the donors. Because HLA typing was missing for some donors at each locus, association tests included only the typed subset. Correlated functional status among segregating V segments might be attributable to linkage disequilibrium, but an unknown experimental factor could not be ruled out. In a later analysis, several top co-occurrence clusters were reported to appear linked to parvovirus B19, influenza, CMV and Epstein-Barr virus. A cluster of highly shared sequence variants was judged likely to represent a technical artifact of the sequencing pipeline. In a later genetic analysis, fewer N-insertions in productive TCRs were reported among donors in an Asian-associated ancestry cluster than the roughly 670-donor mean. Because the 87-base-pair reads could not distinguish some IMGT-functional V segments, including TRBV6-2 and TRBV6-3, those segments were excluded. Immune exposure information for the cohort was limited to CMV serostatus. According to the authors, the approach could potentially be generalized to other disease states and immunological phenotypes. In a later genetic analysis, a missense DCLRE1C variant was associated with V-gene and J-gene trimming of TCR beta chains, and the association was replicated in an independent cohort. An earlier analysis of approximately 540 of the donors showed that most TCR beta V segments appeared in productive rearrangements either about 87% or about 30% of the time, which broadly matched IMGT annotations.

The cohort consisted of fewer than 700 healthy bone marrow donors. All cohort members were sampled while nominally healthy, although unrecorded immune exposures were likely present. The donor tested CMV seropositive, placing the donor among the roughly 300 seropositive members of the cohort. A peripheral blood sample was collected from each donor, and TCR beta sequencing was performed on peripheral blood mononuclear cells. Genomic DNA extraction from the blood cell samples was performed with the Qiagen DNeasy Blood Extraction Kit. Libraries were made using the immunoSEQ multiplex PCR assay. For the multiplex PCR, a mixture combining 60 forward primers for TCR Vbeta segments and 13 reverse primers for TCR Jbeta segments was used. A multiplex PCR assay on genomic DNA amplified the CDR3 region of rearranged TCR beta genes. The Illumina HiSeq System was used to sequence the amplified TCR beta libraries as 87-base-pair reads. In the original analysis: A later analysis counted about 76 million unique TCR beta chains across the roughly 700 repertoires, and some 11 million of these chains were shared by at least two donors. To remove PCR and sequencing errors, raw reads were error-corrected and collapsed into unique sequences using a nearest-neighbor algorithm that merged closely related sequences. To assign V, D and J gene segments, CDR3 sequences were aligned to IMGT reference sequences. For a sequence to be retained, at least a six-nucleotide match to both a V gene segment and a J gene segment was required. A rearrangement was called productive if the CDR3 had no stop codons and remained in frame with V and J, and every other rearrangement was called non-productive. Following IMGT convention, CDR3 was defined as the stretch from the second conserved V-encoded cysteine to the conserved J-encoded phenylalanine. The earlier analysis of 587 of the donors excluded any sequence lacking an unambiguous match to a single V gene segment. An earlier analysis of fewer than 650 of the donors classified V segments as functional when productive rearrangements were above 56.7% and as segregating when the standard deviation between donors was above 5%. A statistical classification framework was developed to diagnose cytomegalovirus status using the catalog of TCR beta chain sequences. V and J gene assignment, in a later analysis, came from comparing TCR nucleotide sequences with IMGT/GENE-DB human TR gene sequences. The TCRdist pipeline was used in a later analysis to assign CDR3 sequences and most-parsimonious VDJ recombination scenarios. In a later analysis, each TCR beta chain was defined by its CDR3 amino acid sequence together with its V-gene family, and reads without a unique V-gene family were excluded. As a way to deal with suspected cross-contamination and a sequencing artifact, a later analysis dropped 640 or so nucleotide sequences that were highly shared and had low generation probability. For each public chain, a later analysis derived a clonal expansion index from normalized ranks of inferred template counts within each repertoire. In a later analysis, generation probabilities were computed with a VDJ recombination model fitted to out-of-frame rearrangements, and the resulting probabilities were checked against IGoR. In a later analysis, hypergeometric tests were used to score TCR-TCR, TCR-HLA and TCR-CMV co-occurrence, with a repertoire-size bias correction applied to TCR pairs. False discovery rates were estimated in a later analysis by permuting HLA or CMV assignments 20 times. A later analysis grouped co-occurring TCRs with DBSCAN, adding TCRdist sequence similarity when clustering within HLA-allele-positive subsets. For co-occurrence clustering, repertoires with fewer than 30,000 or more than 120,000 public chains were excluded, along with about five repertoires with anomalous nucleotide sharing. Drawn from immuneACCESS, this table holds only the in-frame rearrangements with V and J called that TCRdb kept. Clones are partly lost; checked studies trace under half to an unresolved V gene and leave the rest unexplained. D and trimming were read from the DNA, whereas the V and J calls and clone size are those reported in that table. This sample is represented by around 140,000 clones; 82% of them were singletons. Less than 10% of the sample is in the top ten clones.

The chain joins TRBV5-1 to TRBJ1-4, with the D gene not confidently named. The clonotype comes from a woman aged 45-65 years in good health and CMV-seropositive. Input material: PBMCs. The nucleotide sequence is TGCGCCAGCAGCATCGGACGGGGAGTTGCAACTAATGAAAAACTGTTTTTT. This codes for CASSIGRGVATNEKLFF.